The present T cell receptor (beta chain) was sequenced within a study of shared clonotypes between healthy human individuals. Findings and caveats of the study: Larger richness was generally estimated for naive than memory subsets. Generation probabilities of non-shared clonotypes were lower (relative to those shared by all four donors). Sorted-subset sequencing, rarefaction showed, was incomplete despite large depth. A few donors held approximately 5% of naive CD4 clonotypes in common.

The table came from immunoSEQ multiplex PCR; TCRdb's copy has only in-frame clones and leaves some out. This table has some 580,000 clones, 95% to 98% appearing once. Concerning this clone itself: The antigen is undetermined.

The V and J ends lost 5 bases and 3 bases respectively, with 8 bases between them. This CDR3 spans 14 amino acids. Germline assignment: CDR1 MNHEY and CDR2 SMNVEV (reference sequence). This chain links TRBV27 with TRBJ1-6; no clear D. This receptor was obtained from a woman aged 25-40 years in good health. Sequenced material: naive CD4+ T cells sorted from blood. Subset described: CD45RA+ positively selected. As DNA, the CDR3 is TGTGCCAGCAGTCCACACAGCTATAATTCACCCCTCCACTTT. It is translated as CASSPHSYNSPLHF.